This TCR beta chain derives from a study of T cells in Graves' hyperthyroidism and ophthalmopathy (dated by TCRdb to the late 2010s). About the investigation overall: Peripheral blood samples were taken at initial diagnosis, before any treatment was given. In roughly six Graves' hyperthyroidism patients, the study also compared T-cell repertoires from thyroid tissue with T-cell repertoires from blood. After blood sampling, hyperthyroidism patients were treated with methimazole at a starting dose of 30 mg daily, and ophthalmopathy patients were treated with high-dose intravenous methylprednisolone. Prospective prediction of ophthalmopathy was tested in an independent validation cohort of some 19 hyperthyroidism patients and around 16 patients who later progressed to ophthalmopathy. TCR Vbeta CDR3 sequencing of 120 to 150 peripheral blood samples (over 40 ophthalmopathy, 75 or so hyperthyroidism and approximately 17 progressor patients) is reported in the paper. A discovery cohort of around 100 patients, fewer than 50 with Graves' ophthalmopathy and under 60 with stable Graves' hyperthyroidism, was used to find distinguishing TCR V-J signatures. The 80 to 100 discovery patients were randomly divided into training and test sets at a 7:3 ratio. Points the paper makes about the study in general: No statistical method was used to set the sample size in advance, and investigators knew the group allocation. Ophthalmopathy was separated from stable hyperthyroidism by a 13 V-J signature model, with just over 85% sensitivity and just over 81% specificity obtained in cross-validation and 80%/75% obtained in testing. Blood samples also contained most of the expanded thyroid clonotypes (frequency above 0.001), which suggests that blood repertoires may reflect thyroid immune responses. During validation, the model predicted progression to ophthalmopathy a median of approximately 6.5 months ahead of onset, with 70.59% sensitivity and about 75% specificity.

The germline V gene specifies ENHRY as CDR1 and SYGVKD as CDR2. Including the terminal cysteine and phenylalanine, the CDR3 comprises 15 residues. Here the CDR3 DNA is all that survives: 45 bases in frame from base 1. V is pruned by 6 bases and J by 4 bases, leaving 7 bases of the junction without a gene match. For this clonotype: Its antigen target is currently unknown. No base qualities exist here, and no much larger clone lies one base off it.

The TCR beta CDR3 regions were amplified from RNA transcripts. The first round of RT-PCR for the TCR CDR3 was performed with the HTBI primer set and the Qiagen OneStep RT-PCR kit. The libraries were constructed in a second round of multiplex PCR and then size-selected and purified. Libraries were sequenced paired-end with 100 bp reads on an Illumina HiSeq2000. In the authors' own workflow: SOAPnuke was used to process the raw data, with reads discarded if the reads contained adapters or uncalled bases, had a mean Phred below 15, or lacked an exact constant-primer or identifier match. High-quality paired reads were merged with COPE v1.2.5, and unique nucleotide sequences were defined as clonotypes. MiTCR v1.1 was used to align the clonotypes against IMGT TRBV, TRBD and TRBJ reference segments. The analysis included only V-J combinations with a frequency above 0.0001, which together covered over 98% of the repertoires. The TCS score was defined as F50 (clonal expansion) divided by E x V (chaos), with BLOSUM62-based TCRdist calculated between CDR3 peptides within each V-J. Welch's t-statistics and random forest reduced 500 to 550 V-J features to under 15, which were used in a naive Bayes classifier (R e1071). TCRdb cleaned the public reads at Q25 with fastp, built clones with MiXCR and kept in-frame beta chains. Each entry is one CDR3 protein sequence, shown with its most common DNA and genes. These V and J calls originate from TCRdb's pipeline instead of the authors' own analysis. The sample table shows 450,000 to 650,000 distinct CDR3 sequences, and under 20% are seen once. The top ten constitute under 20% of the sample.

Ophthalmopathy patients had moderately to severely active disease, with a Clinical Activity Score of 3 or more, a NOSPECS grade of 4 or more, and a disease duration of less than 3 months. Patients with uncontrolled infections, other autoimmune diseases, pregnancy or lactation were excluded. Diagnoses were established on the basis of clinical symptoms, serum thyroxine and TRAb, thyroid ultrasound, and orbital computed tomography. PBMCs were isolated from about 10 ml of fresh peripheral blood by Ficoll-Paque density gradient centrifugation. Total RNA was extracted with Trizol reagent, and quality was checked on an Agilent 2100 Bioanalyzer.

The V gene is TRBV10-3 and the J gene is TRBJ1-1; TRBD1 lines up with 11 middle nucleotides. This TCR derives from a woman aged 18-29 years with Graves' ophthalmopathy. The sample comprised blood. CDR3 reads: CAIRSDRGRVTEAFF. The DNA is TGTGCCATCAGGTCGGACAGGGGGCGCGTCACTGAAGCTTTCTTT.